The 14 T cell receptor beta chains below were found in one sample sequenced in a study of cytomegalovirus exposure and HLA in healthy donors. The PCR ran on 60 Vbeta and 13 Jbeta primers. Repertoires were generated with immunoSEQ multiplex PCR, while TCRdb's copy carries only in-frame clones and drops some. The table includes fewer than 200,000 clones, roughly 80% detected once. The sample comprised PBMCs. The source is a woman younger than 35 in good health and CMV-seronegative.

This clone was picked up one time. The chain uses TRBV4-1 and TRBJ2-3, with 8 positions matching TRBD2. The CDR3 is 17 residues long. The V segment lost 1 base and the J segment 2 bases; nucleotides outside the gene matches: 8. Per the germline V gene, CDR1 is MGHRA and CDR2 is YSYEKL. The CDR3 loop is CASSQGPTSGYTDTQYF. CDR3 nucleotide sequence: TGCGCCAGCAGCCAAGGCCCTACTAGCGGTTACACAGATACGCAGTATTTT.

This chain links TRBV19 with TRBJ2-2, with 8 bases fitting TRBD2. V shed 2 bases, J shed 6 bases, and the junction held 2 bases outside the gene matches. The CDR3 spans 14 residues. Germline V gene data show CDR1 as LNHDA and CDR2 as SQIVND (reference sequence). Here the CDR3 reads CASSIREGPGELFF. The DNA of the CDR3 is TGTGCCAGTAGTATACGGGAGGGCCCCGGGGAGCTGTTTTTT.

The J gene is TRBJ2-5, the V gene TRBV12-5, with TRBD2 matching over 7 bases. V lost 0 bases, J lost 5 bases, and 0 bases stayed unmatched. Germline V gene data show CDR1 as LGHNT and CDR2 as FRNRAP. This CDR3 spans 13 amino acids. The CDR3 coding sequence is TGTGCTAGTGGTTTGGTGGGGGGGGAGACCCAGTACTTC. It yields the protein CASGLVGGETQYF.

The chain recombines TRBV29-1 with TRBJ1-2, with 8 bases that match TRBD1. Trimming cost V 0 bases and J 8 bases; bases outside gene matches: 8. CDR3 length: 14 amino acids. CDR1 is SQVTM and CDR2 is ANQGSEA in the germline V gene. In DNA form, the CDR3 reads TGCAGCGTTGAAGAGACGACAGGGGCGGGCGGCTACACCTTC. Residues: CSVEETTGAGGYTF.

The V and J genes are TRBV19 and TRBJ1-3; D may be TRBD1 (5 bases). Germline V gene data show CDR1 as LNHDA and CDR2 as SQIVND (reference sequence). The CDR3 is made up of 14 amino acids. The V and J ends lost 7 bases and 0 bases respectively, with 10 bases between them. CDR3 in DNA: TGTGCCAGTACCCTGGACATCTCTGGAAACACCATATATTTT. Translation: CASTLDISGNTIYF.

This clone was found a few times. The gene calls are TRBV6-5 and TRBJ1-1; TRBD1 agrees at 7 bases. V shed 4 bases and J 0 bases; nucleotides not matched to a gene: 2. From germline, CDR1 is MNHEY and CDR2 SVGAGI. The CDR3 extends over 14 amino acids. The CDR3 sequence is CASSSGTVNTEAFF. The CDR3, as DNA: TGTGCCAGCAGTTCCGGGACAGTGAACACTGAAGCTTTCTTT.

The V gene is TRBV4-3, the J gene TRBJ2-1, with 10 bases lining up with TRBD2. CDR1 and CDR2 from the germline V gene are LGHNA and YSLEER. This CDR3 has 17 amino acids. J gave up 8 bases and V 2 bases, and 12 bases lay outside the gene matches. CDR3 residues: CASSQSLAGEFRHEQFF. The CDR3 coding sequence is TGCGCCAGCAGCCAATCCCTAGCGGGAGAGTTTCGCCATGAGCAGTTCTTC.

The rearrangement uses TRBV27 and TRBJ2-3, with 12 bases matching TRBD1. V was clipped by 6 bases and J by 1 base; unmatched bases: 20. CDR1 MNHEY and CDR2 SMNVEV come from the germline V gene (reference sequence). This CDR3 has 21 amino acids. Written as DNA, the CDR3 is TGTGCCAGCAGAGGGACAGGGGGCGGGCTAGCGGGAGTCGCTCGCACAGATACGCAGTATTTT. Translating it yields CASRGTGGGLAGVARTDTQYF.

The chain combines TRBV29-1 with TRBJ1-1; unclear D gene. Trimming removed 4 bases from V and 6 bases from J, with 15 bases in between. The CDR3 loop spans 13 amino acids. Germline CDR1 and CDR2: SQVTM and ANQGSEA. Here the CDR3 reads CSVAGDGVSEAFF. The CDR3 DNA sequence: TGCAGCGTTGCCGGGGATGGGGTCTCTGAAGCTTTCTTT.

The CDR3 coding sequence is TGCAGCGTCGGGACAGGGGTTGGGGATGAAAAACTGTTTTTT. Translated: CSVGTGVGDEKLFF. The chain has TRBV29-1 and TRBJ1-4; 10 bases are a match to TRBD1. Germline V CDR1 and CDR2: SQVTM, ANQGSEA. J was trimmed by 6 bases and V by 6 bases; bases with no gene match: 7. The length of the CDR3 is 14 residues.

The rearrangement links TRBV28 to TRBJ1-5; 9 bases are shared with TRBD1. This CDR3 region has 16 residues. Germline V gene lookup returns CDR1 MDHEN and CDR2 SYDVKM. With 6 bases clipped from V and 0 bases from J, the junction kept 6 bases outside the gene matches. CDR3 sequence reads: CASSPGTGHSNQPQHF. The CDR3 DNA is TGTGCCAGCAGCCCCGGGACAGGGCATAGCAATCAGCCCCAGCATTTT.

The V gene is TRBV19, the J gene TRBJ2-7; 7 nucleotides agree with TRBD1. V shed 4 bases, J shed 0 bases, and the junction held 3 bases outside the gene matches. CDR3 length equals 14 residues. Germline V lookup: CDR1 LNHDA, CDR2 SQIVND (reference sequence). The CDR3 loop reads CASSSRDSSYEQYF. In DNA, the CDR3 is TGTGCCAGTAGTAGCCGGGACAGCTCCTACGAGCAGTACTTC.

This chain uses TRBV2 with TRBJ2-3; 8 bases line up with TRBD1. The CDR3 loop spans 16 amino acids. Germline CDR1 and CDR2: SNHLY and FYNNEI. Germline trimming cut 3 bases from V and 2 bases from J; bases unmatched to any gene: 7. CDR3 protein: CASSEWTGPLTDTQYF. In nucleotides, the CDR3 is TGTGCCAGCAGTGAGTGGACAGGGCCCCTCACAGATACGCAGTATTTT.

The chain uses TRBV28 and TRBJ1-1, with TRBD1 as a possible D gene (6 bases). Germline-derived CDR1 and CDR2 are MDHEN and SYDVKM. V lost 3 bases to trimming and J lost 6 bases, with 20 bases between them. CDR3 length equals 16 residues. The CDR3 nucleotides read TGTGCCAGCAGTTTTAGGGAGAGCAGAGGGGGACCTGAAGCTTTCTTT. Translated: CASSFRESRGGPEAFF.